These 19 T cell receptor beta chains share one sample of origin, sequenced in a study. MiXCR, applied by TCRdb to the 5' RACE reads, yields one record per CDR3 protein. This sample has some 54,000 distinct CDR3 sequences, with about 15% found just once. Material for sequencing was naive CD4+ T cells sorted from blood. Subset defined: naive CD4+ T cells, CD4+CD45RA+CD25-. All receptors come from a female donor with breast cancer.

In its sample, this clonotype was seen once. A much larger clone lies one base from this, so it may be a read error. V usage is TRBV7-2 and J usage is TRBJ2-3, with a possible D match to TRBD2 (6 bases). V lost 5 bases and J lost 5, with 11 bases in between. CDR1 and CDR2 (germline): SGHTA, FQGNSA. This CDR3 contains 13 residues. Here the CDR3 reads CASSPTGVDTQYF. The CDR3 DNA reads TGTGCCAGCAGCCCTACGGGGGTAGATACGCAGTATTTT.

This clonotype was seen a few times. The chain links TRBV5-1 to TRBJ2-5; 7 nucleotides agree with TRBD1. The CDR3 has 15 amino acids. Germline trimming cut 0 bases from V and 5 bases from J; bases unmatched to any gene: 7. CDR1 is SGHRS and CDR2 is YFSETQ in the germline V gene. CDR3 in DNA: TGCGCCAGCAGCTTGGCCGTTAGACAGGGTGAGACCCAGTACTTC. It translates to CASSLAVRQGETQYF.

In DNA, the CDR3 is TGTGCCAGCAGTGAAGCTCCGGGGTTTGAGCAGTTCTTC. This sequence encodes CASSEAPGFEQFF. V and J are TRBV2 and TRBJ2-1, with D possibly TRBD2 on 5 matching bases. Germline V gene data show CDR1 as SNHLY and CDR2 as FYNNEI. With 0 bases removed from V and 9 bases from J, the gap between germline ends came to 9 bases. The CDR3 is 13 amino acids.

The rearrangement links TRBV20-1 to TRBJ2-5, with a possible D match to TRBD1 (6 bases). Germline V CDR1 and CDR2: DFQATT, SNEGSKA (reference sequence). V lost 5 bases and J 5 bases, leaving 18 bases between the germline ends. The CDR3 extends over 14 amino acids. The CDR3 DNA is TGCAGTGCTTCCAAACAGGGCAGGTCGGAGACCCAGTACTTC. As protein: CSASKQGRSETQYF.

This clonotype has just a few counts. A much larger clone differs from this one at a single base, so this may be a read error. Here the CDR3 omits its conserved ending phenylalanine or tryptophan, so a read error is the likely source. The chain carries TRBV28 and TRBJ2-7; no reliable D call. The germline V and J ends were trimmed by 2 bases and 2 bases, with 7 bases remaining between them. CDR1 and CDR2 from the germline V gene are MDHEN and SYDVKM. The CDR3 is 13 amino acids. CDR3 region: CASSLGSTYEQYL. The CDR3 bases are TGTGCCAGCAGTTTAGGCAGTACCTACGAGCAGTACCTC.

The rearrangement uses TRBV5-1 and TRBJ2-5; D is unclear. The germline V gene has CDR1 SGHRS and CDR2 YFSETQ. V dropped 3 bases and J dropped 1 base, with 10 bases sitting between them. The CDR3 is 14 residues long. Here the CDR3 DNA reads TGCGCCAGCAGCTGGACCCCCGGCCAAGAGACCCAGTACTTC. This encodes CASSWTPGQETQYF. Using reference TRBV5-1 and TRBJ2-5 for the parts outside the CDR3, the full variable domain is KAGVTQTPRYLIKTRGQQVTLSCSPISGHRSVSWYQQTPGQGLQFLFEYFSETQRNKGNFPGRFSGRQFSNSRSEMNVSTLELGDSALYLCASSWTPGQETQYFGPGTRLLVL.

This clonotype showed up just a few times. CDR3 in DNA: TGTGCCACCAGTGATTTCGGGGATACGCAGTATTTT. It translates to CATSDFGDTQYF. The J gene is TRBJ2-3, the V gene TRBV24-1; unclear D gene. Germline assignment: CDR1 KGHDR and CDR2 SFDVKD. V lost 1 base to trimming and J lost 6 bases, with 4 bases between them. The length of the CDR3 is 12 residues.

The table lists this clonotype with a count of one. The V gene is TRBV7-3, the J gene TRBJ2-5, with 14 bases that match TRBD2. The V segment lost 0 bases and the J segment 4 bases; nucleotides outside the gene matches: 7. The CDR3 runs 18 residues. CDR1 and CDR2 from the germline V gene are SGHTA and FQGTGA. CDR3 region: CASSLTGGGLAGGETQYF. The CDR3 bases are TGTGCCAGCAGCTTAACGGGAGGCGGACTAGCGGGAGGAGAGACCCAGTACTTC.

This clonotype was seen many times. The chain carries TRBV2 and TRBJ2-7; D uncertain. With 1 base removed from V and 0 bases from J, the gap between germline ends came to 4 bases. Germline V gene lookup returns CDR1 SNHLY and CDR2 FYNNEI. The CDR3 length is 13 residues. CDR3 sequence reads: CASSEGPSYEQYF. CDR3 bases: TGTGCCAGCAGTGAAGGCCCCTCCTACGAGCAGTACTTC.

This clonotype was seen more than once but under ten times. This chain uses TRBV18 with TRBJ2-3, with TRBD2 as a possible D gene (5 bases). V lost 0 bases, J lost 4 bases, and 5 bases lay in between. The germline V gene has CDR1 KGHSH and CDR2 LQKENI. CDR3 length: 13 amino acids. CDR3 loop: CASSPPGADTQYF. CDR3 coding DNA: TGTGCCAGCTCACCACCCGGGGCAGATACGCAGTATTTT.

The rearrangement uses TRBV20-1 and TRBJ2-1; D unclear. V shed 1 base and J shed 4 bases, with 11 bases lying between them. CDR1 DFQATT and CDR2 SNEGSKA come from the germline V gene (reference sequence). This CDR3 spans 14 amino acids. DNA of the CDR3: TGCAGTGCTAGAGGGGCGGTCCGGTACAATGAGCAGTTCTTC. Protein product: CSARGAVRYNEQFF.

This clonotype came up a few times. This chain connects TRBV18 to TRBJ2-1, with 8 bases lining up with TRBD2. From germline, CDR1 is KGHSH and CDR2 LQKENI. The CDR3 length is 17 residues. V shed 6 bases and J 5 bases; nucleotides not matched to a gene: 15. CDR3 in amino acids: CASSQFSGAGEHNEQFF. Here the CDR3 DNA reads TGTGCCAGCTCTCAGTTTAGCGGGGCGGGAGAGCACAATGAGCAGTTCTTC. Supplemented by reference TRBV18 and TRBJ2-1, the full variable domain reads NAGVMQNPRHLVRRRGQEARLRCSPMKGHSHVYWYRQLPEEGLKFMVYLQKENIIDESGMPKERFSAEFPKEGPSILRIQQVVRGDSAAYFCASSQFSGAGEHNEQFFGPGTRLTVL.

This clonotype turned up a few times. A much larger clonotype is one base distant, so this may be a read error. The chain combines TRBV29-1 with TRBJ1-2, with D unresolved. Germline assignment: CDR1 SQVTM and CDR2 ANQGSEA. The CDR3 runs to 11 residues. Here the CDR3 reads CCVINEDGYTF. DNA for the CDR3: TGCTGCGTTATCAACGAGGATGGCTACACCTTC.

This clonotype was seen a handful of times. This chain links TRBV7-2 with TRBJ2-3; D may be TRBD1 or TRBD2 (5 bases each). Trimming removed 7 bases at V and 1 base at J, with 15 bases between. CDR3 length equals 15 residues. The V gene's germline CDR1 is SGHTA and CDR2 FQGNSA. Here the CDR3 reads CASTRSRGGTDTQYF. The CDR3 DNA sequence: TGTGCCAGCACCAGAAGTAGGGGAGGCACAGATACGCAGTATTTT.

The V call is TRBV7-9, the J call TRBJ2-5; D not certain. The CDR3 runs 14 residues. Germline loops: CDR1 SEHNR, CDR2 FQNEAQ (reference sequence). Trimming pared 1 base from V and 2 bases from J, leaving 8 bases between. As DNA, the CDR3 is TGTGCCAGCAGCTTAGACGGCACTCAAGAGACCCAGTACTTC. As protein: CASSLDGTQETQYF.

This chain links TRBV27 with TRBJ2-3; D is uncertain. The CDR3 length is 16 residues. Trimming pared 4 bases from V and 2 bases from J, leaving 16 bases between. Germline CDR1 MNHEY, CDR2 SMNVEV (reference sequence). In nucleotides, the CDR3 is TGTGCCAGCAGTTCGCCGGGCCCAGAAACCACAGATACGCAGTATTTT. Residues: CASSSPGPETTDTQYF.

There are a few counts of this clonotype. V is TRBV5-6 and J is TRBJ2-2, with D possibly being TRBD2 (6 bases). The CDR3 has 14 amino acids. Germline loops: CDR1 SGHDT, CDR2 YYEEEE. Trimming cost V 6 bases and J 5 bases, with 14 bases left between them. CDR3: CASNGLGGTGELFF. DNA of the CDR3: TGTGCCAGCAACGGCTTGGGAGGAACCGGGGAGCTGTTTTTT. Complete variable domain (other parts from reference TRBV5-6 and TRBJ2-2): DAGVTQSPTHLIKTRGQQVTLRCSPKSGHDTVSWYQQALGQGPQFIFQYYEEEERQRGNFPDRFSGHQFPNYSSELNVNALLLGDSALYLCASNGLGGTGELFFGEGSRLTVL.

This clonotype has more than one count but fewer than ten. The CDR3 region has the DNA TGTGCCAGCAGCGTCCAGGCCCACTCTGGAAACACCATATATTTT. Residues: CASSVQAHSGNTIYF. The V gene is TRBV9, the J gene TRBJ1-3, with D unclear. From germline, CDR1 is SGDLS and CDR2 YYNGEE. The CDR3 is 15 amino acids. The germline V and J ends were trimmed by 2 bases and 0 bases, with 9 bases remaining between them.

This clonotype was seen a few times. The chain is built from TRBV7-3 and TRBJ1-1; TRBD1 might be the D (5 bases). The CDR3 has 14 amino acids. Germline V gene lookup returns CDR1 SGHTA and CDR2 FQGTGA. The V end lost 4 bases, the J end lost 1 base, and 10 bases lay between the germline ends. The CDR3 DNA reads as TGTGCCAGCAGCTCGGGACTGCCGAACACTGAAGCTTTCTTT. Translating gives CASSSGLPNTEAFF.